This TCR beta chain came from a study of T cells after yellow fever vaccination. Notes on the study in general: Most primary-vaccination clones recurred post-booster (roughly 97% CD4, roughly 91% CD8). CD4 and CD8 compartments shared a small share of clonotypes, likely from convergent recombination.

Researchers made TCR cDNA using 5'RACE template switching, and this step added a universal primer site and UMIs. TCRdb re-called the 5' RACE reads with MiXCR, one entry per CDR3 protein. Found here are 300,000 or so distinct CDR3 sequences, about 6.9% of them singletons; the top ten hold 15% to 20%. There are 14 residues in the CDR3. The ends were cut back, 0 bases at V and 3 bases at J, with 8 bases in the middle. Looked up from germline, CDR1 is MNHEY and CDR2 is SVGAGI. This clonotype was counted a few times. What it binds is not known. Sequenced material: PBMCs, taken around 45 days after the first yellow fever vaccination. The J gene is TRBJ1-2, the V gene TRBV6-5; D gene uncertain. The TCR originated in a man between 18 and 35 years old who received the YFV17D yellow fever vaccine. The CDR3 spells CASSYSDVDYGYTF. In DNA, the CDR3 is TGTGCCAGCAGTTACTCGGACGTCGACTATGGCTACACCTTC.